Following are 2 T cell receptor beta chains from one sample sequenced in a study of cytomegalovirus exposure and HLA in healthy donors. With 60 Vbeta and 13 Jbeta primers, the PCR was carried out. Profiling relied on immunoSEQ multiplex PCR, and the TCRdb table lists in-frame clones only, not all of them. Of more than 110,000 clones listed, over 70% are singletons. The source material was PBMCs. These receptors came from a male donor in good health and CMV-seronegative.

The chain carries TRBV5-5 and TRBJ1-2; 8 bases agree with TRBD1. The CDR3 extends over 12 amino acids. Germline CDR1 SGHKS, CDR2 YYEKEE (reference sequence). Unmatched junction bases numbered 4, after V lost 4 bases and J lost 8 bases. The CDR3 loop is CASSPRTGGYTF. In DNA, the CDR3 is TGTGCCAGCAGCCCTCGGACAGGGGGCTACACCTTC. Full variable domain (outside the CDR3, taken from reference TRBV5-5 and TRBJ1-2): DAGVTQSPTHLIKTRGQQVTLRCSPISGHKSVSWYQQVLGQGPQFIFQYYEKEERGRGNFPDRFSARQFPNYSSELNVNALLLGDSALYLCASSPRTGGYTFGSGTRLTVV.

This clone has a handful of counts. The rearrangement links TRBV14 to TRBJ2-2; D is perhaps TRBD2 (6 bases). Germline V gene lookup returns CDR1 SGHDN and CDR2 FVKESK. This CDR3 is built from 14 residues. Between the trimmed V and J ends, which lost 5 bases and 5 bases, there was a span of 12 bases. CDR3 region: CASSGGVGTGELFF. CDR3 coding DNA: TGTGCCAGCAGCGGAGGGGTAGGGACCGGGGAGCTGTTTTTT.